The entry below describes one TCR beta chain. This CDR3 comprises 16 residues. The ends were cut back, 1 base at V and 0 bases at J, with 13 bases in the middle. Germline loops: CDR1 SGHDT, CDR2 YYEEEE. How the authors handled the data: Estimation of nucleated cell counts relied on the amplification of reference gene primers. Generated by immunoSEQ multiplex PCR, the TCRdb table keeps only in-frame clones and is missing some. V, J and clone size are taken as reported in that table, and D and trimming were inferred from the DNA itself. The sample has about 33,000 clones, around 85% seen once. This specimen comes from a study of blood T cell repertoires in COVID-19. In the study overall: The United States, Italy and Spain were the sources of the acute and convalescent COVID-19 samples. PBMCs, B-cell-depleted T cells, or T cells provided the cDNA or gDNA that made up the material.

V and J are TRBV5-6 and TRBJ1-1; D is unclear. Specimen: peripheral blood. The clonotype originates from a man in his 70s with acute or convalescent COVID-19. CDR3 DNA sequence: TGTGCCAGCAGCTTGAGCGCCGGAACCCTGAACACTGAAGCTTTCTTT. Amino acid sequence: CASSLSAGTLNTEAFF. Based on the CDR3 plus reference TRBV5-6 and TRBJ1-1, the full variable domain is DAGVTQSPTHLIKTRGQQVTLRCSPKSGHDTVSWYQQALGQGPQFIFQYYEEEERQRGNFPDRFSGHQFPNYSSELNVNALLLGDSALYLCASSLSAGTLNTEAFFGQGTRLTVV.